The 27 T cell receptor beta chains reported below all come from one sample, sequenced in a study of blood T cell repertoires in COVID-19. This table comes from immunoSEQ multiplex PCR, and its TCRdb copy is limited to in-frame clones, with some not included. The table records 250,000 to 300,000 clones, roughly 88% of them present only once. Source material: PBMCs or T cells enriched from blood (not recorded which). These receptors all come from a woman in her thirties who had recovered from COVID-19.

The chain is built from TRBV29-1 and TRBJ1-5, with TRBD1 matching over 8 bases. Germline V CDR1 and CDR2: SQVTM, ANQGSEA. The CDR3 runs to 14 residues. Germline trimming cut 4 bases from V and 2 bases from J; bases unmatched to any gene: 4. DNA of the CDR3: TGCAGCGTTGTGACAGGGGAAGGCAATCAGCCCCAGCATTTT. It codes for CSVVTGEGNQPQHF.

CDR3 in DNA: TGTGCCAGCAGACCGGGACAGGGCTACGAGCAGTACTTC. It is translated as CASRPGQGYEQYF. This rearrangement joins TRBV11-3 to TRBJ2-7, with TRBD1 matching over 9 bases. Germline trimming cut 6 bases from V and 3 bases from J; bases unmatched to any gene: 3. This CDR3 has 13 residues. Germline loops: CDR1 SGHNT, CDR2 YENEEA.

This clone was picked up one time. This chain connects TRBV6-4 to TRBJ2-1, with D possibly TRBD2 on 6 matching bases. The CDR3 sequence is 16 residues long. V shed 4 bases and J shed 6 bases, with 19 bases lying between them. Germline lookup yields CDR1 MRHNA and CDR2 SNTAGT. CDR3 in amino acids: CASSVEPDRGGNEQFF. The CDR3 DNA follows: TGTGCCAGCAGTGTGGAACCCGACCGGGGAGGCAATGAGCAGTTCTTC.

V usage is TRBV11-2 and J usage is TRBJ2-1; the D is unclear. The germline V gene encodes CDR1 SGHAT and CDR2 FQNNGV. CDR3 length equals 13 residues. V lost 4 bases and J 8 bases, leaving 12 bases between the germline ends. The CDR3 loop is CASSSDLTDEQFF. Here the CDR3 DNA reads TGTGCCAGCAGCTCCGATCTTACGGATGAGCAGTTCTTC.

The V gene is TRBV5-1, the J gene TRBJ2-3; 9 nucleotides line up with TRBD1. V lost 4 bases, J lost 0 bases, and 6 bases stayed unmatched. The V gene's germline CDR1 is SGHRS and CDR2 YFSETQ. The CDR3 extends over 16 amino acids. The CDR3 DNA reads TGCGCCAGCAGCCAGTGGACAGGGGTCAGCACAGATACGCAGTATTTT. Amino acid sequence: CASSQWTGVSTDTQYF.

DNA of the CDR3: TGTGCCAGCAGCGTAGAGGACAGGGGTTTTAACACTGAAGCTTTCTTT. Residues: CASSVEDRGFNTEAFF. The rearrangement links TRBV9 to TRBJ1-1; 9 bases match TRBD1. Germline assignment: CDR1 SGDLS and CDR2 YYNGEE. V shed 0 bases, J shed 2 bases, and the junction held 5 bases outside the gene matches. This CDR3 has 16 residues.

The CDR3 DNA sequence: TGTGCCAGCAGTGAGGACAGGGTCGCTTTCTTT. It specifies CASSEDRVAFF. The chain uses TRBV7-9 and TRBJ1-1; 8 bases map to TRBD1. This CDR3 spans 11 amino acids. Germline CDR1 and CDR2: SEHNR and FQNEAQ (reference sequence). The ends lost 6 bases at V and 11 bases at J; junction bases unmatched: 5. The whole variable domain, remainder taken from reference TRBV7-9 and TRBJ1-1, is DTGVSQNPRHKITKRGQNVTFRCDPISEHNRLYWYRQTLGQGPEFLTYFQNEAQLEKSRLLSDRFSAERPKGSFSTLEIQRTEQGDSAMYLCASSEDRVAFFGQGTRLTVV.

This sequence joins TRBV27 and TRBJ1-2; unclear D gene. V was pared by 3 bases and J by 6 bases, with 20 bases between. Germline CDR1 MNHEY, CDR2 SMNVEV (reference sequence). This CDR3 contains 16 residues. The CDR3 loop reads CASSLNLGMRAHGYTF. The CDR3 bases are TGTGCCAGCAGTTTGAATTTAGGTATGCGGGCACATGGCTACACCTTC.

The J gene is TRBJ1-2, the V gene TRBV5-4; TRBD1 aligns across 12 bases. The CDR3 has 14 amino acids. From germline, CDR1 is SGHNT and CDR2 YYREEE (reference sequence). The junction had 5 bases not matched to a gene; V was cut back by 4 bases and J by 7 bases. CDR3 loop: CASSREGQGAGYTF. The DNA for the CDR3 is TGTGCCAGCAGCCGAGAGGGACAGGGGGCTGGCTACACCTTC.

The rearrangement joins TRBV19 to TRBJ1-1; 7 nucleotides agree with TRBD1. V shed 5 bases, J shed 5 bases, and the junction held 8 bases outside the gene matches. The CDR3 loop spans 14 amino acids. CDR1 LNHDA and CDR2 SQIVND come from the germline V gene (reference sequence). In nucleotides, the CDR3 is TGTGCCAGTAGTGCGGACAGGCGGAGGACTGAAGCTTTCTTT. Residues: CASSADRRRTEAFF.

This chain uses TRBV28 with TRBJ1-2, with D hard to call. Between the trimmed V and J ends, which lost 4 bases and 4 bases, there was a span of 13 bases. The CDR3 runs 14 residues. Germline V gene sequence: CDR1 MDHEN, CDR2 SYDVKM. The CDR3 here is CASSYPGDFYGYTF. The CDR3 DNA sequence: TGTGCCAGCAGTTACCCCGGGGATTTCTATGGCTACACCTTC.

The rearrangement links TRBV7-9 to TRBJ1-3, with a weak D call TRBD1 (6 bases). The ends were cut back, 4 bases at V and 0 bases at J, with 10 bases in the middle. Germline V gives CDR1 SEHNR, CDR2 FQNEAQ (reference sequence). This CDR3 region has 15 residues. The CDR3 here is CASSSTGNSGNTIYF. The CDR3 DNA sequence: TGTGCCAGCAGCTCTACAGGGAACTCTGGAAACACCATATATTTT.

The chain has TRBV2 and TRBJ2-3, with TRBD2 matching over 13 bases. V was clipped by 7 bases and J by 0 bases; unmatched bases: 7. Per the germline V gene, CDR1 is SNHLY and CDR2 is FYNNEI. There are 17 residues in the CDR3. Here the CDR3 reads CASMWTSGSTSTDTQYF. CDR3 sequence (DNA): TGTGCCAGCATGTGGACTAGCGGGAGCACTAGCACAGATACGCAGTATTTT.

This CDR3 is CASSQDRVAADTQYF. The CDR3 bases are TGCGCCAGCAGCCAAGATAGGGTAGCGGCAGATACGCAGTATTTT. The chain is built from TRBV4-1 and TRBJ2-3; TRBD2 might be the D (6 bases). Germline CDR1 MGHRA, CDR2 YSYEKL. This CDR3 comprises 15 residues. V lost 0 bases, J lost 4 bases, and 11 bases lay in between.

The rearrangement joins TRBV14 to TRBJ2-1; 8 nucleotides align to TRBD1. The germline CDR1 and CDR2 sequences are SGHDN and FVKESK. The CDR3 sequence is 13 residues long. V trimming: 4 bases; J trimming: 9 bases; junction bases outside the gene matches: 5. This chain's CDR3 is CASSPWTGTEQFF. The CDR3 nucleotides are TGTGCCAGCAGCCCTTGGACAGGGACTGAGCAGTTCTTC.

The genes are TRBV7-3 and TRBJ1-1, with D perhaps TRBD1 (6 bases). The CDR3 runs to 14 residues. With 5 bases removed from V and 3 bases from J, the gap between germline ends came to 13 bases. In germline, CDR1 is SGHTA, CDR2 FQGTGA. CDR3 amino acids: CASSPGGAHTEAFF. The CDR3 nucleotides are TGTGCCAGCAGCCCTGGGGGGGCCCACACTGAAGCTTTCTTT.

This chain connects TRBV2 to TRBJ2-7; a possible D gene is TRBD2 (5 bases). The CDR3 runs 14 residues. Germline V lookup: CDR1 SNHLY, CDR2 FYNNEI. Trimming pared 6 bases from V and 4 bases from J, leaving 16 bases between. Here the CDR3 reads CASSPRTAKYEQYF. The CDR3 DNA reads TGTGCCAGCAGCCCGAGGACTGCGAAATACGAGCAGTACTTC.

V and J are TRBV29-1 and TRBJ2-7; D may be TRBD2 (5 bases). This CDR3 comprises 14 residues. Per germline, CDR1 SQVTM and CDR2 ANQGSEA. Trimming pared 0 bases from V and 6 bases from J, leaving 15 bases between. The CDR3 DNA follows: TGCAGCGTTGAAGATCTCCCTGGCGGGTCCGAGCAGTACTTC. Protein product: CSVEDLPGGSEQYF.

The chain has TRBV7-8 and TRBJ2-7; TRBD2 matches 9 bases. Trimming cost V 5 bases and J 7 bases; bases outside gene matches: 12. CDR3 length: 15 amino acids. CDR1 is SGHVS and CDR2 is FQNEAQ in the germline V gene. In nucleotides, the CDR3 is TGTGCCAGCAGCACCCCCGGTAGCGGGGGAAAGGAGCAGTACTTC. The encoded protein is CASSTPGSGGKEQYF.

CDR3 in amino acids: CASSVGTGTEAFF. In nucleotides, the CDR3 is TGTGCCAGCAGCGTAGGGACAGGAACTGAAGCTTTCTTT. This sequence joins TRBV9 and TRBJ1-1; TRBD1 matches 7 bases. CDR1 and CDR2 from the germline V gene are SGDLS and YYNGEE. This CDR3 is built from 13 residues. V was pared by 0 bases and J by 5 bases, with 1 base of the junction left unmatched.

This chain joins TRBV3-1 (or the pseudogene TRBV3-2) and TRBJ1-1; 8 bases match TRBD1. The trim removed 6 bases at V and 1 base at J, leaving 1 base unmatched. This CDR3 has 13 residues. The germline CDR1 and CDR2 sequences are LGHDT and YNNKEL (reference sequence). The CDR3 reads CASRGQGNTEAFF. CDR3 in DNA: TGTGCCAGCAGAGGACAGGGGAACACTGAAGCTTTCTTT.

The chain joins TRBV11-2 to TRBJ2-2, with TRBD1 matching 7 bases. The junction had 10 bases not matched to a gene; V was cut back by 5 bases and J by 7 bases. The CDR3 has 15 residues. Germline CDR1 is SGHAT and CDR2 is FQNNGV. The CDR3 coding sequence is TGTGCCAGCAGCCGTACAACAGGGGTCGGCGGGGAGCTGTTTTTT. Its protein is CASSRTTGVGGELFF.

The V and J genes are TRBV3-1 (or the pseudogene TRBV3-2) and TRBJ1-2; weak D call: TRBD1 (6 bases). Germline V gene lookup returns CDR1 LGHDT and CDR2 YNNKEL (reference sequence). The CDR3 covers 16 residues. Deletions cut 4 bases from V and 1 base from J, with 16 bases between. The CDR3 DNA follows: TGTGCCAGCAGCCCCTTCCGGACAGTTATTAACTATGGCTACACCTTC. Translation: CASSPFRTVINYGYTF.

This sequence joins TRBV5-8 and TRBJ1-5; the D is unclear. Germline CDR1 reads SGHTS; CDR2 reads YDEGEE. This CDR3 is built from 15 residues. Between the trimmed V and J ends, which lost 0 bases and 1 base, there was a span of 8 bases. CDR3: CASSLGPGSNQPQHF. CDR3 bases: TGTGCCAGCAGCTTGGGGCCGGGGAGCAATCAGCCCCAGCATTTT. The full variable domain, with the rest looked up from reference TRBV5-8 and TRBJ1-5, is EAGVTQSPTHLIKTRGQQATLRCSPISGHTSVYWYQQALGLGLQFLLWYDEGEERNRGNFPPRFSGRQFPNYSSELNVNALELEDSALYLCASSLGPGSNQPQHFGDGTRLSIL.

CDR3 region: CASSVLFIYGCGGGDQPQHF. The CDR3 DNA follows: TGTGCCAGCAGCGTACTGTTTATTTACGGTTGTGGGGGCGGCGATCAGCCCCAGCATTTT. This chain joins TRBV9 and TRBJ1-5, with D maybe TRBD1 (6 bases). Trimming removed 1 base from V and 5 bases from J, with 28 bases in between. The CDR3 is made up of 20 amino acids. Germline assignment: CDR1 SGDLS and CDR2 YYNGEE. The full variable domain, its missing parts supplied by reference TRBV9 and TRBJ1-5, is DSGVTQTPKHLITATGQRVTLRCSPRSGDLSVYWYQQSLDQGLQFLIQYYNGEERAKGNILERFSAQQFPDLHSELNLSSLELGDSALYFCASSVLFIYGCGGGDQPQHFGDGTRLSIL.

The J gene is TRBJ1-1, the V gene TRBV19; no reliable D call. V was cut by 5 bases and J by 4 bases, with 17 bases left in between. Germline V gives CDR1 LNHDA, CDR2 SQIVND (reference sequence). The CDR3 consists of 15 residues. This CDR3 reads CASSLTEAPGTEAFF. CDR3 nucleotide sequence: TGTGCCAGTAGTTTGACCGAGGCGCCGGGCACTGAAGCTTTCTTT.

This sequence joins TRBV30 and TRBJ1-1; weak D call: TRBD1 (5 bases). Looked up from germline, CDR1 is GTSNPN and CDR2 is SVGIG (reference sequence). V was trimmed by 3 bases and J by 11 bases, leaving 19 bases between them. The CDR3 sequence is 13 residues long. Here the CDR3 reads CAWSPTGGQGAFF. For the CDR3, the DNA is TGTGCCTGGAGCCCAACGGGGGGTCAGGGCGCTTTCTTT.